This T cell receptor beta chain came from a study of cytomegalovirus exposure and HLA in healthy donors. Unmatched junction bases numbered 5, after V lost 6 bases and J lost 3 bases. The CDR3 spans 14 residues. The germline CDR1 and CDR2 sequences are MNHNY and SVGAGI (reference sequence). The PCR had 60 Vbeta and 13 Jbeta primers. Here immunoSEQ multiplex PCR was the method, and the copy in TCRdb shows in-frame clones only, minus some. This listing includes some 55,000 clones. The specimen was PBMCs. This receptor was identified in a man aged 18 to 29 in good health and CMV-seropositive. V usage is TRBV6-6 and J usage is TRBJ1-5; 7 bases line up with TRBD1. The CDR3 protein is CASSPGTANQPQHF. The CDR3 bases are TGTGCCAGCAGCCCCGGGACAGCCAATCAGCCCCAGCATTTT.